The sample holds many counts of the clone carrying this TCR beta chain. Its antigen is not known. The germline gives CDR1 SGHRS, CDR2 YFSETQ. The CDR3 runs 13 residues. The V and J ends lost 6 bases and 3 bases respectively, with 12 bases between them. Construction of the TCRbeta library involved unique molecular identifiers. TCRdb re-derived calls from the PCR reads in MiXCR, one entry per CDR3 protein. The top ten clones hold 28% of a sample with 200,000 to 250,000 distinct CDR3 sequences, 11% of them seen once. This sample was taken from a study of T-cell reconstitution after alpha-beta-depleted transplantation in children. Overall study results and limits: In some patients, recipient T cells and intrathymic progenitors surviving conditioning explained high day-60 diversity. Expanded clones from the graft, numbering several hundred, reportedly supplied alpha-beta T cells about two months after transplant. Diversity and T-cell counts at one year after transplant derived mostly from new T cells.

V and J are TRBV5-1 and TRBJ2-5; D is perhaps TRBD2 (6 bases). This receptor was identified in a child less than two years old with acute myeloid leukemia, due to receive a stem cell transplant. The input for sequencing was PBMCs, taken before TCRalphabeta/CD19-depleted stem cell transplant. The CDR3 nucleotides are TGCGCCAGCAACCGCGGGGTAGAAGAGACCCAGTACTTC. Translated, it gives CASNRGVEETQYF.